This T cell receptor beta chain was obtained from a study of blood T cell repertoires in COVID-19. Study information: Specimens from acute and convalescent COVID-19 originated in the United States, Italy and Spain. T cells, B-cell-depleted T cells, or PBMCs provided the cDNA or gDNA that served as material.

This CDR3 contains 14 residues. The J segment lost 4 bases and the V segment lost 5 bases, leaving 7 bases of the junction unmatched. Germline loops: CDR1 SNHLY, CDR2 FYNNEI. How the authors handled the data: Amplified reference gene primers provided the basis for estimating nucleated cell counts. The table came from immunoSEQ multiplex PCR; TCRdb's copy has only in-frame clones and leaves some out. V, J and clone size derive from that table, while D and trimming were established from the DNA sequence. This sample has some 67,000 clones, with about 90% found just once. The sequence came from a man aged 50-60 years with active COVID-19. The genes are TRBV2 and TRBJ1-1; 7 bases match TRBD1. Input material: peripheral blood. The CDR3 DNA reads TGTGCCAGCAGTTTAGAGGGGGCGTTCACTGAAGCTTTCTTT. The encoded protein is CASSLEGAFTEAFF.